Sequencing of this TCR beta chain was carried out in a study of blood T cells in healthy people across ages. Turning to the study itself: Researchers report that template switching captured about one barcoded beta molecule per two T cells.

Study observations and caveats: TCR beta diversity tracked closely with naive T cell percentage. Unsorted PBMCs blocked a conclusive comparison of naive and antigen-experienced cells.

With respect to this clonotype: What it binds is not known.

Using a J-beta primer mix together with a sample-barcoded 5' primer, a second PCR was run for roughly 6 to 12 cycles. TCRdb reprocessed the 5' RACE reads with MiXCR, giving one entry per CDR3 protein. The sample yields about a million distinct CDR3 sequences, roughly 51% seen once. This CDR3 is 13 amino acids long. Germline CDR1 SGHVS, CDR2 FNYEAQ. V was shortened by 1 base and J by 10 bases, with 8 bases between the two germline ends. This TCR was sampled from an older woman in good health. The chain couples TRBV7-6 to TRBJ1-6, with no clear D. The sequencing input was blood. CDR3 sequence reads: CASSLEARSPLHF. In nucleotides, the CDR3 is TGTGCCAGCAGCTTAGAAGCCCGATCACCCCTCCACTTT.